Presented here are 8 T cell receptor beta chains from one specimen sequenced in a study of identifying expanded T cells in peripheral blood. Generated by immunoSEQ multiplex PCR, the TCRdb table keeps only in-frame clones and is missing some. This sample yields about 80,000 clones, of which roughly 90% are seen a single time; around 7% belongs to the top ten. The specimen sequenced was blood. The receptors shown here come from a person aged 18 to 75 in good health.

V and J are TRBV2 and TRBJ2-4, with TRBD1 identical over 9 bases. The V gene end was trimmed by 9 bases and the J gene end by 8 bases; junction bases not matched to a gene: 5. CDR3 length: 12 residues. Germline V gene sequence: CDR1 SNHLY, CDR2 FYNNEI. The CDR3 bases are TGTGCCAGTCTTGACAGGGGGTACATTCAGTACTTC. It yields the protein CASLDRGYIQYF.

CDR3 DNA: TGTGCCAGCAGGAGGACGGCCGTCTCCTACAATGAGCAGTTCTTC. Encoded protein: CASRRTAVSYNEQFF. The gene calls are TRBV6-5 and TRBJ2-1, with D hard to call. V shed 6 bases and J shed 0 bases, with 12 bases lying between them. This CDR3 is 15 amino acids long. CDR1 and CDR2 from the germline V gene are MNHEY and SVGAGI.

Concerning this clone: At the DNA level, this CDR3 is encoded by other sequences in the same sample as well. This sequence joins TRBV5-1 and TRBJ2-7, with TRBD1 as a possible D gene (6 bases). The CDR3 covers 13 residues. V gave up 0 bases and J gave up 13 bases, with 17 bases separating them. Germline CDR1 is SGHRS and CDR2 is YFSETQ. The CDR3 region is CASSLGQGNRQYF. CDR3 nucleotide sequence: TGCGCCAGCAGCTTGGGCCAGGGGAACCGGCAATACTTC.

The chain recombines TRBV10-3 with TRBJ2-5, with 7 bases fitting TRBD1. The length of the CDR3 is 13 residues. From germline, CDR1 is ENHRY and CDR2 SYGVKD. The J segment lost 5 bases and the V segment lost 6 bases, leaving 6 bases of the junction unmatched. The CDR3: CAISDRVEETQYF. CDR3 DNA sequence: TGTGCCATCAGCGACAGGGTTGAGGAGACCCAGTACTTC.

The rearrangement uses TRBV29-1 and TRBJ1-1; 8 nucleotides align to TRBD1. Per the germline V gene, CDR1 is SQVTM and CDR2 is ANQGSEA. The CDR3 contains 13 residues. Unmatched junction bases numbered 4, after V lost 6 bases and J lost 1 base. Here the CDR3 reads CSVVGTGNTEAFF. DNA for the CDR3: TGCAGCGTCGTCGGGACAGGGAACACTGAAGCTTTCTTT.

This rearrangement joins TRBV7-9 to TRBJ2-7, with D tentatively TRBD1 or TRBD2 (5 bases each). The V end was cut by 4 bases, the J end by 9 bases, with 22 bases between. This CDR3 contains 15 residues. Germline V gene data show CDR1 as SEHNR and CDR2 as FQNEAQ (reference sequence). CDR3 coding DNA: TGTGCCAGCAGCTCGTCCACAGGACTGATTTCGCTGCAGTACTTC. Translated, it gives CASSSSTGLISLQYF.

This clone has only a few counts. The chain combines TRBV4-1 with TRBJ2-1, with 12 bases lining up with TRBD2. From germline, CDR1 is MGHRA and CDR2 YSYEKL. CDR3 size: 15 residues. V was pared by 4 bases and J by 7 bases, with 5 bases of the junction left unmatched. DNA of the CDR3: TGCGCCAGCAGCCCTAGCGGGGGGGCCTTAAATGAGCAGTTCTTC. Residues: CASSPSGGALNEQFF.

This chain uses TRBV5-1 with TRBJ2-2; D uncertain. This CDR3 comprises 15 residues. Trimming pared 4 bases from V and 4 bases from J, leaving 14 bases between. The germline gives CDR1 SGHRS, CDR2 YFSETQ. This CDR3 is CASSLSPRVTGELFF. CDR3 bases: TGCGCCAGCAGCCTGAGCCCCCGCGTCACCGGGGAGCTGTTTTTT. Supplemented by reference TRBV5-1 and TRBJ2-2, the full variable domain reads KAGVTQTPRYLIKTRGQQVTLSCSPISGHRSVSWYQQTPGQGLQFLFEYFSETQRNKGNFPGRFSGRQFSNSRSEMNVSTLELGDSALYLCASSLSPRVTGELFFGEGSRLTVL.